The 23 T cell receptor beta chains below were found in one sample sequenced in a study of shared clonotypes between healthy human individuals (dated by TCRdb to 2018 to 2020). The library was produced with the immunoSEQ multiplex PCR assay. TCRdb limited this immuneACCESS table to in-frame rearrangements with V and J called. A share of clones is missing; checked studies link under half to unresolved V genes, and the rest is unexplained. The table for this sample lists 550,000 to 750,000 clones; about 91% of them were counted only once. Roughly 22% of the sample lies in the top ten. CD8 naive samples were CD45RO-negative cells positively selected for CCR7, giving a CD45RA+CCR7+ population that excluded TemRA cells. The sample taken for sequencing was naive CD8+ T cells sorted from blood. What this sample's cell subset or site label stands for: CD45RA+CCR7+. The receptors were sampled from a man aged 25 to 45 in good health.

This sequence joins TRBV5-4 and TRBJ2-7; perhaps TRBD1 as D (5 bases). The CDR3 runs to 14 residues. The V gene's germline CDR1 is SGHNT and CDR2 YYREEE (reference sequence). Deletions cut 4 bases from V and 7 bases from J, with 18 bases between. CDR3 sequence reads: CASSLSLGQGEQYF. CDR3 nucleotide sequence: TGTGCCAGCAGCCTAAGCCTTGGGCAGGGAGAGCAGTACTTC.

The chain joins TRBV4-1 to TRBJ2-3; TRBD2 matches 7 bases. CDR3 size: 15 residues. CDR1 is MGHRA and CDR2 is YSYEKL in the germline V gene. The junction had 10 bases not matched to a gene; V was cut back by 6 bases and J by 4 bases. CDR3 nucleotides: TGCGCCAGCAGACAGACTAGCTCATTTGCAGATACGCAGTATTTT. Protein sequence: CASRQTSSFADTQYF.

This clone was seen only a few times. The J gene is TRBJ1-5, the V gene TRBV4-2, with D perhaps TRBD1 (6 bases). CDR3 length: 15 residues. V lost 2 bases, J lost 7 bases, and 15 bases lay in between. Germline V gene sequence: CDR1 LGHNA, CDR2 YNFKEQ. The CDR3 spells CASSQWTDRGQPQHF. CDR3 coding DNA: TGTGCCAGCAGCCAATGGACAGATCGGGGGCAGCCCCAGCATTTT.

CDR3 nucleotides: TGTGCCAGCAGCCCCCGGACAGGGTTAAGCACAGATACGCAGTATTTT. Encoded protein: CASSPRTGLSTDTQYF. The J gene is TRBJ2-3, the V gene TRBV9; 8 bases fit TRBD1. V lost 4 bases, J lost 0 bases, and 7 bases stayed unmatched. Germline CDR1 and CDR2: SGDLS and YYNGEE. The CDR3 length is 16 residues.

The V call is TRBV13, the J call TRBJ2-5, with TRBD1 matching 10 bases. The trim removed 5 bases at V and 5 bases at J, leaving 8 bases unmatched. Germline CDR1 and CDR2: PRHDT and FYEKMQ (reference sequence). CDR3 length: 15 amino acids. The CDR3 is CASSQTTGGRETQYF. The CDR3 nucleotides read TGTGCCAGCAGCCAAACGACAGGGGGCAGGGAGACCCAGTACTTC.

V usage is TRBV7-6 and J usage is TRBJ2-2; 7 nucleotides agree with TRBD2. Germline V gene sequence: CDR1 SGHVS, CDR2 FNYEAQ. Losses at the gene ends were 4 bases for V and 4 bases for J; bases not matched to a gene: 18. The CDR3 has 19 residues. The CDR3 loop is CASSSQWGVAGAGTGELFF. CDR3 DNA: TGTGCCAGCAGCTCCCAGTGGGGGGTGGCGGGAGCTGGCACCGGGGAGCTGTTTTTT.

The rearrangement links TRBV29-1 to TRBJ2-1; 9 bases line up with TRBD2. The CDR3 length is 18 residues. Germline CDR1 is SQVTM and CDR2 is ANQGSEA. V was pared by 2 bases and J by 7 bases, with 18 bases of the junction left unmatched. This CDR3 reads CSVERGTASGRTWNEQFF. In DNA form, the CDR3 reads TGCAGCGTTGAACGGGGGACTGCGAGCGGGAGGACTTGGAATGAGCAGTTCTTC.

The CDR3 DNA follows: TGTGCCAGCAGCTCCGGACTAGCGGGAGTTAAAGAGCAGTACTTC. Amino acids: CASSSGLAGVKEQYF. The rearrangement links TRBV5-4 to TRBJ2-7; 13 nucleotides match TRBD2. CDR3 length equals 15 residues. J gave up 7 bases and V 3 bases, and 7 bases lay outside the gene matches. Germline CDR1 and CDR2: SGHNT and YYREEE (reference sequence).

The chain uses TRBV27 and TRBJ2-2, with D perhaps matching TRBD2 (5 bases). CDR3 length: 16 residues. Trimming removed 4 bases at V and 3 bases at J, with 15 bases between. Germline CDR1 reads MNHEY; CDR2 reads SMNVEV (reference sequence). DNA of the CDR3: TGTGCCAGCAGTTGGGCGTTATCGGGGTACACCGGGGAGCTGTTTTTT. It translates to CASSWALSGYTGELFF.

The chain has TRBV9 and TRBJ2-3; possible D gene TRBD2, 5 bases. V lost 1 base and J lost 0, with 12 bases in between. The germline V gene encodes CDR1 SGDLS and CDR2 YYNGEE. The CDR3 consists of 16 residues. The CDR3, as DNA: TGTGCCAGCAGCGTATACGAGCGCGGGAGCACAGATACGCAGTATTTT. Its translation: CASSVYERGSTDTQYF.

The DNA of the CDR3 is TGTGCCAGCAGTTTTCTAGCGGGAAGCTACAATGAGCAGTTCTTC. Residues: CASSFLAGSYNEQFF. The J gene is TRBJ2-1, the V gene TRBV28, with 9 nucleotides matching TRBD2. The germline V gene encodes CDR1 MDHEN and CDR2 SYDVKM. Losses at the gene ends were 3 bases for V and 3 bases for J; bases not matched to a gene: 3. This CDR3 region has 15 residues.

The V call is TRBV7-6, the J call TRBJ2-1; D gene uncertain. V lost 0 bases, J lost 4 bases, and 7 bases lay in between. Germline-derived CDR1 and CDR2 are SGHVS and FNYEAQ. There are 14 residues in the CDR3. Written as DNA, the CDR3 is TGTGCCAGCAGCTTAGCGGCGGATTACAATGAGCAGTTCTTC. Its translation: CASSLAADYNEQFF.

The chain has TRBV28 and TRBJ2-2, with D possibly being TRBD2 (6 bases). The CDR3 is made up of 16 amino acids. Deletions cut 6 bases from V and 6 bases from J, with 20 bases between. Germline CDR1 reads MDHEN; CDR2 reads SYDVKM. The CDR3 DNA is TGTGCCAGCAGATCCGGGACTTCGACTTTACCCGGGGAGCTGTTTTTT. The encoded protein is CASRSGTSTLPGELFF.

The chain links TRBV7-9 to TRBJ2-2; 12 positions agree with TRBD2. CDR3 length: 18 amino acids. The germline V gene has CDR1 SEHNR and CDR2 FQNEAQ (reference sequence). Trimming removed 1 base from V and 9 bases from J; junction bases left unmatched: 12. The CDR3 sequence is CASSLGASSGRAGRELFF. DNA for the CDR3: TGTGCCAGCAGCTTAGGAGCTTCTAGCGGGAGGGCCGGCAGGGAGCTGTTTTTT.

The CDR3 protein is CASSVDGEEAVYTQYF. The CDR3 nucleotides are TGTGCCAGCAGCGTCGATGGTGAGGAGGCGGTTTATACGCAGTATTTT. The chain has TRBV9 and TRBJ2-3; D possibly corresponds to TRBD2 (5 bases). The CDR3 totals 16 residues. V was shortened by 2 bases and J by 7 bases, with 20 bases between the two germline ends. CDR1 and CDR2 (germline): SGDLS, YYNGEE. Supplemented by reference TRBV9 and TRBJ2-3, the full variable domain reads DSGVTQTPKHLITATGQRVTLRCSPRSGDLSVYWYQQSLDQGLQFLIQYYNGEERAKGNILERFSAQQFPDLHSELNLSSLELGDSALYFCASSVDGEEAVYTQYFGPGTRLTVL.

Here the CDR3 DNA reads TGTGCCAGTACCCCTAGAACTTGGGGGACTGAAGCTTTCTTT. Translation: CASTPRTWGTEAFF. The rearrangement links TRBV19 to TRBJ1-1; D may be TRBD1 (5 bases). The CDR3 contains 14 residues. Per the germline V gene, CDR1 is LNHDA and CDR2 is SQIVND (reference sequence). With 7 bases removed from V and 5 bases from J, the gap between germline ends came to 17 bases.

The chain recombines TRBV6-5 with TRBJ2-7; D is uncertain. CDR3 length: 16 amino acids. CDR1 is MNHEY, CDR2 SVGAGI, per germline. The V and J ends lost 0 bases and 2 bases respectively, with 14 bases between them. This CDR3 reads CASSYSLLGRAYEQYF. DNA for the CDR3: TGTGCCAGCAGTTACTCGCTTTTGGGCCGAGCCTACGAGCAGTACTTC.

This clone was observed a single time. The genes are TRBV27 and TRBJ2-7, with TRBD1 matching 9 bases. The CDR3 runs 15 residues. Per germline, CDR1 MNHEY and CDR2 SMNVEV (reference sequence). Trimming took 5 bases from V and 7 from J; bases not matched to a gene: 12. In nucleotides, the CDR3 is TGTGCCAGCAGTCTCCCGGGACAGGGTATTAGGGAGCAGTACTTC. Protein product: CASSLPGQGIREQYF.

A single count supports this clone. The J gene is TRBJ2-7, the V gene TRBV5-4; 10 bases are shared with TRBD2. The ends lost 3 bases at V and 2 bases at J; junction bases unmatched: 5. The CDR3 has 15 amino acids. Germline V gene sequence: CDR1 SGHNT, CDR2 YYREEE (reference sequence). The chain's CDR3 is CASSSTLAGAYEQYF. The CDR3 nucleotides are TGTGCCAGCAGCTCGACCCTAGCGGGGGCCTACGAGCAGTACTTC.

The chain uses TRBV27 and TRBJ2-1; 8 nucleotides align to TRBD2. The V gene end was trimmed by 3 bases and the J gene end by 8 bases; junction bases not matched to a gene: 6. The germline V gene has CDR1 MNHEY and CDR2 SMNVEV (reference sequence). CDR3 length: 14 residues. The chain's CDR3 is CASSFGTRVHEQFF. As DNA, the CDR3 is TGTGCCAGCAGTTTTGGGACTAGAGTGCATGAGCAGTTCTTC.

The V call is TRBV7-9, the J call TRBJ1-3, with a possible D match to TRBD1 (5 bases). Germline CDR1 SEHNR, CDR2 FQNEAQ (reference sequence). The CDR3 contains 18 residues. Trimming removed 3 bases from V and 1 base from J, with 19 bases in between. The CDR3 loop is CASSLGVLLGQSGNTIYF. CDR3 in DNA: TGTGCCAGCAGCTTGGGGGTCCTCCTGGGGCAGTCTGGAAACACCATATATTTT.

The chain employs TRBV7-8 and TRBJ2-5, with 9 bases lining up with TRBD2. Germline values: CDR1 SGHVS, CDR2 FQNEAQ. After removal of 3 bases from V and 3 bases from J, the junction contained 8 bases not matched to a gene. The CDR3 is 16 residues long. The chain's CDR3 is CASSFRTTSGKETQYF. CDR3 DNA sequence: TGTGCCAGCAGCTTTCGAACGACTAGCGGCAAAGAGACCCAGTACTTC.

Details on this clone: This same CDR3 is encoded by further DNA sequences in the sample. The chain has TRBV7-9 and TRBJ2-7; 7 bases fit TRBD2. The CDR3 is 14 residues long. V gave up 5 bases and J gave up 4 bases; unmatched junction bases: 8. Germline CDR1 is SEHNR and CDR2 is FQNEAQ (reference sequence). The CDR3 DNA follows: TGTGCCAGCAGCCCCAGACTAGCAGCGTACGAGCAGTACTTC. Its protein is CASSPRLAAYEQYF.